A single sample gave rise to the 24 T cell receptor beta chains below, sequenced in a study of blood T cell repertoires in COVID-19 (dated by TCRdb to about 2020). The library was prepared using the immunoSEQ multiplex PCR assay. In TCRdb, the immuneACCESS table is reduced to in-frame sequences with V and J assigned. These tables do not hold every clone; where another copy was compared, an unresolved V gene accounts for under half, and the others remain unexplained. The sample table holds 70,000 to 90,000 clones, of which roughly 86% were seen once. In total, the top ten clones hold 7.5% to 9.5% of the sample. Source material: peripheral blood. The receptors come from a man older than 75 with active or convalescent COVID-19.

V usage is TRBV10-1 and J usage is TRBJ1-2, with D maybe TRBD1 (5 bases). The V end was cut by 0 bases, the J end by 5 bases, with 16 bases between. Germline CDR1 WNHNN, CDR2 SYGVQD (reference sequence). There are 16 residues in the CDR3. The CDR3 nucleotides are TGCGCCAGCAGTGAGTCTCCCAGGGTTCCGACTTATGGCTACACCTTC. This codes for CASSESPRVPTYGYTF.

This chain connects TRBV7-3 to TRBJ2-3, with 12 bases aligning to TRBD2. The CDR3 is made up of 20 amino acids. V was pared by 1 base and J by 7 bases, with 18 bases of the junction left unmatched. Germline assignment: CDR1 SGHTA and CDR2 FQGTGA. The CDR3 spells CASSLKHLGLAGGVRYTQYF. CDR3 coding DNA: TGTGCCAGCAGCTTAAAGCATCTAGGTCTAGCGGGAGGGGTTAGGTATACGCAGTATTTT. The variable domain in full, with the rest retrieved from reference TRBV7-3 and TRBJ2-3, is GAGVSQTPSNKVTEKGKYVELRCDPISGHTALYWYRQSLGQGPEFLIYFQGTGAADDSGLPNDRFFAVRPEGSVSTLKIQRTERGDSAVYLCASSLKHLGLAGGVRYTQYFGPGTRLTVL.

The genes are TRBV19 and TRBJ1-1, with 7 bases lining up with TRBD1. Germline V lookup: CDR1 LNHDA, CDR2 SQIVND (reference sequence). V was clipped by 6 bases and J by 0 bases; unmatched bases: 7. The CDR3 runs 15 residues. The CDR3 here is CASRSSGQMNTEAFF. CDR3 DNA sequence: TGTGCCAGTAGGAGCTCGGGACAGATGAACACTGAAGCTTTCTTT.

V is TRBV5-5 and J is TRBJ2-1, with a possible D match to TRBD2 (5 bases). The CDR3 contains 15 residues. V gave up 4 bases and J gave up 2 bases, with 13 bases separating them. Germline values: CDR1 SGHKS, CDR2 YYEKEE (reference sequence). CDR3 in amino acids: CASSAPDGTYNEQFF. The CDR3, as DNA: TGTGCCAGCAGCGCCCCGGACGGGACCTACAATGAGCAGTTCTTC.

This clone was counted only a few times. This sequence joins TRBV6-2 or TRBV6-3 and TRBJ2-7; D is unclear. Trimming removed 5 bases at V and 3 bases at J, with 8 bases between. CDR1 is MNHEY and CDR2 is SVGEGT in the germline V gene. This CDR3 spans 12 amino acids. CDR3 protein: CASSGSGYEQYV. The CDR3 DNA reads TGTGCCAGCAGTGGGTCAGGCTACGAGCAGTACGTC.

The chain uses TRBV4-2 and TRBJ2-3, with TRBD2 identical over 9 bases. CDR1 and CDR2 (germline): LGHNA, YNFKEQ. CDR3 length: 15 amino acids. After removal of 3 bases from V and 2 bases from J, the junction contained 3 bases not matched to a gene. The CDR3 reads CASSQRLADTDTQYF. DNA of the CDR3: TGTGCCAGCAGCCAGAGACTAGCGGACACAGATACGCAGTATTTT.

This clone was observed once. CDR3 protein: CASSPQLTGQGINTEAFF. The CDR3 DNA reads TGTGCCAGCTCACCCCAACTTACAGGACAGGGTATTAACACTGAAGCTTTCTTT. The V gene is TRBV18, the J gene TRBJ1-1, with 8 positions matching TRBD1. This CDR3 is 18 amino acids long. CDR1 is KGHSH, CDR2 LQKENI, per germline. V shed 3 bases and J 2 bases; nucleotides not matched to a gene: 14.

This clone was detected only a few times. This sample also contains other DNA sequences that code for the same CDR3. V and J are TRBV19 and TRBJ2-2; TRBD2 matches at 12 bases. Germline values: CDR1 LNHDA, CDR2 SQIVND (reference sequence). Trimming at V came to 8 bases and at J to 3 bases, leaving 7 bases not matched to a gene. This CDR3 contains 16 residues. CDR3 DNA sequence: TGTGCCAGTCGGGCTAGCGGGGGGGGATACACCGGGGAGCTGTTTTTT. Residues: CASRASGGGYTGELFF.

The V and J genes are TRBV24-1 and TRBJ2-5; a weak D match, TRBD1 (5 bases). CDR3 length: 15 amino acids. V shed 4 bases and J shed 1 base, with 12 bases lying between them. Germline values: CDR1 KGHDR, CDR2 SFDVKD. The CDR3 is CATSETGRSQETQYF. The CDR3 coding sequence is TGTGCCACCAGTGAAACAGGAAGGAGCCAAGAGACCCAGTACTTC.

The gene calls are TRBV5-1 and TRBJ1-1, with 8 bases matching TRBD1. Germline V gene sequence: CDR1 SGHRS, CDR2 YFSETQ. This CDR3 region has 15 residues. The junction had 6 bases not matched to a gene; V was cut back by 2 bases and J by 3 bases. CDR3 coding DNA: TGCGCCAGCAGCTTAGCCGGGACAGGAGACACTGAAGCTTTCTTT. This sequence encodes CASSLAGTGDTEAFF.

The CDR3 DNA follows: TGCGCCAGCAGTGAGAGACAGGGGAGGCCTGAAGCTTTCTTT. Its protein product is CASSERQGRPEAFF. The chain combines TRBV10-2 with TRBJ1-1, with 8 bases aligning to TRBD1. The CDR3 is 14 residues long. CDR1 is WSHSY and CDR2 is SAAADI in the germline V gene. J was trimmed by 6 bases and V by 2 bases; bases with no gene match: 5.

This clone was observed once. The rearrangement joins TRBV24-1 to TRBJ2-2; tentative D call: TRBD1 (6 bases). CDR3 length: 15 residues. V lost 3 bases to trimming and J lost 8 bases, with 15 bases between them. CDR1 KGHDR and CDR2 SFDVKD come from the germline V gene. CDR3 DNA: TGTGCCACCAGTGATGTCGCAGGGGCCGGTGGGGAGCTGTTTTTT. Translated: CATSDVAGAGGELFF.

This chain joins TRBV7-2 and TRBJ2-3, with D perhaps matching TRBD2 (7 bases). V was cut by 4 bases and J by 1 base, with 9 bases left in between. The CDR3 sequence is 14 residues long. Germline-derived CDR1 and CDR2 are SGHTA and FQGNSA. This chain's CDR3 is CASSWGGGTDTQYF. The DNA for the CDR3 is TGTGCCAGCAGCTGGGGGGGCGGCACAGATACGCAGTATTTT. The full variable domain, its missing parts supplied by reference TRBV7-2 and TRBJ2-3, is GAGVSQSPSNKVTEKGKDVELRCDPISGHTALYWYRQSLGQGLEFLIYFQGNSAPDKSGLPSDRFSAERTGGSVSTLTIQRTQQEDSAVYLCASSWGGGTDTQYFGPGTRLTVL.

This chain links TRBV21-1 with TRBJ1-2. TRBV21-1 is annotated as a pseudogene. The CDR3 length is 20 residues. For the CDR3, the DNA is TGTGCCAGCAGCAAAAGGCCGGACTGCCCGGGCGGGGGCTTCAACTATGGCTACACCTTC. Protein product: CASSKRPDCPGGGFNYGYTF.

The chain links TRBV4-2 to TRBJ2-1; a possible D gene is TRBD1 (6 bases). V lost 0 bases and J 8 bases, leaving 17 bases between the germline ends. Per germline, CDR1 LGHNA and CDR2 YNFKEQ. The CDR3 contains 16 residues. The CDR3 DNA reads as TGTGCCAGCAGCCAAGATAACAGGGTAACTGTGGATGAGCAGTTCTTC. Translated: CASSQDNRVTVDEQFF.

In its sample, this clone was seen once. The rearrangement links TRBV9 to TRBJ2-3; 9 bases align to TRBD2. Germline-derived CDR1 and CDR2 are SGDLS and YYNGEE. This CDR3 is built from 14 residues. V was pared by 6 bases and J by 4 bases, with 6 bases of the junction left unmatched. CDR3 sequence: CASTGSGSPDTQYF. CDR3 in DNA: TGTGCCAGCACCGGTAGCGGGAGCCCAGATACGCAGTATTTT. Combining the CDR3 with reference TRBV9 and TRBJ2-3 gives the whole variable domain DSGVTQTPKHLITATGQRVTLRCSPRSGDLSVYWYQQSLDQGLQFLIQYYNGEERAKGNILERFSAQQFPDLHSELNLSSLELGDSALYFCASTGSGSPDTQYFGPGTRLTVL.

This chain uses TRBV7-8 with TRBJ1-1; D perhaps matches TRBD1 (6 bases). The ends were cut back, 5 bases at V and 5 bases at J, with 12 bases in the middle. The CDR3 runs to 13 residues. The germline V gene encodes CDR1 SGHVS and CDR2 FQNEAQ. The CDR3 nucleotides are TGTGCCAGCAGCCCCCAAACAGGGACTGAAGCTTTCTTT. Protein sequence: CASSPQTGTEAFF.

In this sample, this clone turned up once. V and J are TRBV6-2 or TRBV6-3 and TRBJ1-2; D may be TRBD1 (5 bases). The CDR3 contains 13 residues. The germline V gene encodes CDR1 MNHEY and CDR2 SVGEGT. With 5 bases removed from V and 8 bases from J, the gap between germline ends came to 15 bases. The CDR3 here is CASSNAVRGGYTF. CDR3 nucleotides: TGTGCCAGCAGTAACGCCGTTAGGGGAGGCTACACCTTC.

The rearrangement uses TRBV11-2 and TRBJ1-3; D possibly corresponds to TRBD1 (5 bases). The germline V and J ends were trimmed by 3 bases and 7 bases, with 19 bases remaining between them. Germline assignment: CDR1 SGHAT and CDR2 FQNNGV. The length of the CDR3 is 16 residues. CDR3 bases: TGTGCCAGCAGCTTGCCGGCGGGGGAGGCCCGGAACACCATATATTTT. It is translated as CASSLPAGEARNTIYF. Drawing the rest from reference TRBV11-2 and TRBJ1-3, the complete variable domain is EAGVAQSPRYKIIEKRQSVAFWCNPISGHATLYWYQQILGQGPKLLIQFQNNGVVDDSQLPKDRFSAERLKGVDSTLKIQPAKLEDSAVYLCASSLPAGEARNTIYFGEGSWLTVV.

This chain links TRBV19 with TRBJ1-3; D gene unclear. Germline V gene data show CDR1 as LNHDA and CDR2 as SQIVND (reference sequence). This CDR3 region has 15 residues. Between the trimmed V and J ends, which lost 4 bases and 0 bases, there was a span of 10 bases. Written as DNA, the CDR3 is TGTGCCAGTAGTACGGGATTTAGCTCTGGAAACACCATATATTTT. It yields the protein CASSTGFSSGNTIYF.

The chain links TRBV27 to TRBJ1-1; 8 bases agree with TRBD1. The CDR3 sequence is 15 residues long. Germline lookup yields CDR1 MNHEY and CDR2 SMNVEV (reference sequence). V gave up 3 bases and J gave up 7 bases; unmatched junction bases: 10. The CDR3 DNA follows: TGTGCCAGCAGTTTTCGCGACAGGGGTCTCAGTGAAGCTTTCTTT. The encoded protein is CASSFRDRGLSEAFF.

J is TRBJ1-4 and V is TRBV5-1; D gene ambiguous. The CDR3 spans 14 residues. Germline loops: CDR1 SGHRS, CDR2 YFSETQ. V shed 5 bases and J shed 2 bases, with 10 bases lying between them. The CDR3 spells CASSLTPTNEKLFF. CDR3 nucleotide sequence: TGCGCCAGCAGTTTGACACCGACTAATGAAAAACTGTTTTTT.

The rearrangement uses TRBV5-1 and TRBJ2-3; 7 positions match TRBD2. Trimming took 2 bases from V and 1 from J; bases not matched to a gene: 4. This CDR3 is built from 15 residues. The germline V gene has CDR1 SGHRS and CDR2 YFSETQ. The CDR3 bases are TGCGCCAGCAGCTTCGGGGGGTTGGGCACAGATACGCAGTATTTT. The encoded protein is CASSFGGLGTDTQYF.

This chain joins TRBV3-1 (or the pseudogene TRBV3-2) and TRBJ1-6; D uncertain. The CDR3 has 14 residues. Germline V gives CDR1 LGHDT, CDR2 YNNKEL (reference sequence). The ends were cut back, 4 bases at V and 7 bases at J, with 11 bases in the middle. CDR3 DNA sequence: TGTGCCAGCAGCCGTCCCGATCGGAATTCACCCCTCCACTTT. Its translation: CASSRPDRNSPLHF.